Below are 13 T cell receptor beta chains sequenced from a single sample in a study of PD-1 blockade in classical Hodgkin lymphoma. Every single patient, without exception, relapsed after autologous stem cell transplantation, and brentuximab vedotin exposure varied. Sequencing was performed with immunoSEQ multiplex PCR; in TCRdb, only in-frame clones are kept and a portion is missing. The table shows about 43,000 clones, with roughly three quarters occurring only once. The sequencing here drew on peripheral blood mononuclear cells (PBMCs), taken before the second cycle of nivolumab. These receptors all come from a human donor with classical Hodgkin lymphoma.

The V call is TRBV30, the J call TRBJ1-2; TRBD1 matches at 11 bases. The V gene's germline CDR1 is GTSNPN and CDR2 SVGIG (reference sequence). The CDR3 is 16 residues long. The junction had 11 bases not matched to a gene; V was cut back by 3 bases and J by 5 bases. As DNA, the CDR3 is TGTGCCTGGAGACTAAGGACAGGGGGCGCATTGTATGGCTACACCTTC. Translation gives CAWRLRTGGALYGYTF.

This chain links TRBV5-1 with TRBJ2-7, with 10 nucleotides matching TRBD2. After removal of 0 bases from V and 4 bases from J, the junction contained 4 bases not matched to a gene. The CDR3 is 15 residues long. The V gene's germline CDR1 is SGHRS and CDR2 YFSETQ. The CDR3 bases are TGCGCCAGCAGCTTGGTCGCTAGCGGGGGTTACGAGCAGTACTTC. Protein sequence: CASSLVASGGYEQYF.

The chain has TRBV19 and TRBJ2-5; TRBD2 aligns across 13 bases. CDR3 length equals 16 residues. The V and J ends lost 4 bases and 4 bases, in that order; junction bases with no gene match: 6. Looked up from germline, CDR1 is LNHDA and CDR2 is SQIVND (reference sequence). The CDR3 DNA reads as TGTGCCAGTAGTACTACGAGACTAGCGGGAGGAGAGACCCAGTACTTC. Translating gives CASSTTRLAGGETQYF. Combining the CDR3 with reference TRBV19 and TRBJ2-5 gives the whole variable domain DGGITQSPKYLFRKEGQNVTLSCEQNLNHDAMYWYRQDPGQGLRLIYYSQIVNDFQKGDIAEGYSVSREKKESFPLTVTSAQKNPTAFYLCASSTTRLAGGETQYFGPGTRLLVL.

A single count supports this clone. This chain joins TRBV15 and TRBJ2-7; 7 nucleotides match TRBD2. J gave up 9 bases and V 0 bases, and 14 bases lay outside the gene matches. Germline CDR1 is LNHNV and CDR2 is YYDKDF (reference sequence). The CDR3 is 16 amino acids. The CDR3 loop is CATSRDWAGATVAQYF. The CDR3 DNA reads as TGTGCCACCAGCAGAGATTGGGCGGGAGCGACGGTCGCGCAGTACTTC.

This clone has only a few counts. The CDR3 spells CASSFGGPQREQYF. The CDR3 region has the DNA TGTGCCAGCAGTTTTGGCGGTCCCCAGCGCGAGCAGTACTTC. The V call is TRBV28, the J call TRBJ2-7; no reliable D call. The CDR3 sequence is 14 residues long. The germline V gene encodes CDR1 MDHEN and CDR2 SYDVKM. V dropped 3 bases and J dropped 6 bases, with 15 bases sitting between them.

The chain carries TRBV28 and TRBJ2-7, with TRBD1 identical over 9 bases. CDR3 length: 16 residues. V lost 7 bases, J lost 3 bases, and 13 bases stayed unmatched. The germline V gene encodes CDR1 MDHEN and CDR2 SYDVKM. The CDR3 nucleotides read TGTGCCAGCATGGGGACAGGGCTAACAAGGCTCTACGAGCAGTACTTC. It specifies CASMGTGLTRLYEQYF.

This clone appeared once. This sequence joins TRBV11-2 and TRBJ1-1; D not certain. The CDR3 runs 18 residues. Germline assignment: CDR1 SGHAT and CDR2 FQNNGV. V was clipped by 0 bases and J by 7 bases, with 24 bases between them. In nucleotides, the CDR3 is TGTGCCAGCAGCTTAGATAAAGGTCGATACTTCGGCGGCGGTGAAGCTTTCTTT. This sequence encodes CASSLDKGRYFGGGEAFF.

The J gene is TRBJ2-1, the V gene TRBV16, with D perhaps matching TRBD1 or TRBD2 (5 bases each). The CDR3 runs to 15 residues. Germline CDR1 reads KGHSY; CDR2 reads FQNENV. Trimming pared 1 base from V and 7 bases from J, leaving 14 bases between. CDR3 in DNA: TGTGCCAGCAGCCAATGGGACGGGATCGGGAATGAGCAGTTCTTC. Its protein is CASSQWDGIGNEQFF.

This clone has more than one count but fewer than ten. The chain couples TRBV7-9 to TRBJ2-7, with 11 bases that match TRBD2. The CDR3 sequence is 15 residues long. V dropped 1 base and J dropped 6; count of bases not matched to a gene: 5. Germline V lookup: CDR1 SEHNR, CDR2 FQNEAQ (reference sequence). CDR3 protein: CASSLETSGNPEQYF. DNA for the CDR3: TGTGCCAGCAGCTTAGAGACTAGCGGGAACCCCGAGCAGTACTTC.

CDR3 nucleotides: TGCGCCAGCAGCACGGGACGGACGGAGGAGCTGTTTTTT. Encoded protein: CASSTGRTEELFF. The V gene is TRBV5-1, the J gene TRBJ2-2; D may match TRBD1 or TRBD2 (5 bases each). The V gene lost 4 bases and the J gene lost 10 bases, with 14 bases spanning the gap. The V gene's germline CDR1 is SGHRS and CDR2 YFSETQ. The CDR3 runs to 13 residues.

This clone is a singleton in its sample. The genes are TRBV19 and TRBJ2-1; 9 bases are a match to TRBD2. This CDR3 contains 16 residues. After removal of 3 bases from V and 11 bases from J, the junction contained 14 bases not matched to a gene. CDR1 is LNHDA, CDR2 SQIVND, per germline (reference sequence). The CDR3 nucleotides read TGTGCCAGTAGTATCGGGGAGCGGGAGGCCTTAATGAAGCAGTTCTTC. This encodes CASSIGEREALMKQFF.

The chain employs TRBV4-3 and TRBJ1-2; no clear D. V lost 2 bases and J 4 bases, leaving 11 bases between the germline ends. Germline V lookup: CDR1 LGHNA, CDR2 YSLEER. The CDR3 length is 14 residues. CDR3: CASSQLASTYGYTF. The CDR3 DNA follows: TGCGCCAGCAGCCAATTGGCTTCAACCTATGGCTACACCTTC.

CDR3 sequence (DNA): TGTGCCAGCAGTGGAAGCTCTGGGGCCAACGTCCTGACTTTC. Translated: CASSGSSGANVLTF. This chain uses TRBV28 with TRBJ2-6; D ambiguous. V dropped 5 bases and J dropped 0 bases, with 5 bases sitting between them. The CDR3 runs 14 residues. CDR1 and CDR2 from the germline V gene are MDHEN and SYDVKM.